The 28 T cell receptor beta chains reported below all come from one sample, sequenced in a study of cytomegalovirus exposure and HLA in healthy donors. The PCR made use of 60 Vbeta and 13 Jbeta primers. Assay used: immunoSEQ multiplex PCR; TCRdb lists only in-frame clones, some missing. The sample yields 90,000 to 100,000 clones, approximately 69% seen once. The material sequenced was PBMCs. These receptors came from a boy aged 5 to 17 in good health and CMV-seropositive.

This clone was counted only a few times. The genes are TRBV30 and TRBJ1-3; 7 bases agree with TRBD1. Germline V CDR1 and CDR2: GTSNPN, SVGIG (reference sequence). The CDR3 spans 13 residues. With 5 bases clipped from V and 0 bases from J, the junction kept 1 base outside the gene matches. CDR3: CAWGTVSGNTIYF. CDR3 DNA: TGTGCCTGGGGGACAGTCTCTGGAAACACCATATATTTT. The full variable domain, completed using reference TRBV30 and TRBJ1-3, is SQTIHQWPATLVQPVGSPLSLECTVEGTSNPNLYWYRQAAGRGLQLLFYSVGIGQISSEVPQNLSASRPQDRQFILSSKKLLLSDSGFYLCAWGTVSGNTIYFGEGSWLTVV.

The rearrangement uses TRBV4-2 and TRBJ1-1; no firm D call. This CDR3 has 14 residues. Germline CDR1 reads LGHNA; CDR2 reads YNFKEQ. The ends were cut back, 2 bases at V and 5 bases at J, with 12 bases in the middle. CDR3 protein: CASSQPYPGTEAFF. DNA for the CDR3: TGTGCCAGCAGCCAACCCTATCCTGGTACTGAAGCTTTCTTT.

This chain joins TRBV28 and TRBJ2-7; 8 positions match TRBD1. The V segment lost 5 bases and the J segment 5 bases; nucleotides outside the gene matches: 8. This CDR3 is built from 14 residues. Germline lookup yields CDR1 MDHEN and CDR2 SYDVKM. Here the CDR3 reads CASSANRGFNEQYF. CDR3 DNA: TGTGCCAGCAGTGCCAACAGGGGGTTCAACGAGCAGTACTTC.

This clone was observed a single time. The chain carries TRBV7-3 and TRBJ1-3, with 9 nucleotides matching TRBD1. Looked up from germline, CDR1 is SGHTA and CDR2 is FQGTGA. V was clipped by 1 base and J by 4 bases; unmatched bases: 14. This CDR3 has 19 residues. In DNA, the CDR3 is TGTGCCAGCAGCTTAAAGTTCTGGGACAGGGCGTTTTCAGGAAACACCATATATTTT. As protein: CASSLKFWDRAFSGNTIYF.

The rearrangement joins TRBV28 to TRBJ1-2, with D maybe TRBD1 (6 bases). Germline assignment: CDR1 MDHEN and CDR2 SYDVKM. CDR3 size: 16 residues. The V end was cut by 5 bases, the J end by 0 bases, with 16 bases between. This CDR3 reads CASSPYWTETNYGYTF. CDR3 sequence (DNA): TGTGCCAGCAGTCCGTATTGGACAGAGACTAACTATGGCTACACCTTC.

As concerns this clone: This specimen includes other DNA sequences encoding the same CDR3. The chain employs TRBV5-6 and TRBJ1-5, with D uncertain. The V gene's germline CDR1 is SGHDT and CDR2 YYEEEE. Trimming removed 0 bases at V and 2 bases at J, with 3 bases between. The CDR3 covers 13 residues. The DNA for the CDR3 is TGTGCCAGCAGCTTGGCCGGCAATCAGCCCCAGCATTTT. It is translated as CASSLAGNQPQHF.

This rearrangement joins TRBV12-2 to TRBJ1-1. TRBV12-2 is assigned pseudogene status. This CDR3 comprises 15 residues. The chain's CDR3 is CASRVQGGMNTEAFF. The CDR3 DNA reads TGTGCAAGTCGCGTCCAGGGAGGAATGAACACTGAAGCTTTCTTT.

The chain recombines TRBV7-2 with TRBJ2-7; 8 positions agree with TRBD2. V gave up 3 bases and J gave up 5 bases; unmatched junction bases: 6. The CDR3 loop spans 14 amino acids. Germline V lookup: CDR1 SGHTA, CDR2 FQGNSA. CDR3 nucleotides: TGTGCCAGCAGCTTCCTCGGGGGGGTCAACGAGCAGTACTTC. Protein: CASSFLGGVNEQYF.

J is TRBJ2-7 and V is TRBV7-2, with D possibly TRBD2 on 6 matching bases. Germline V gene sequence: CDR1 SGHTA, CDR2 FQGNSA. The V end lost 2 bases, the J end lost 12 bases, and 20 bases lay between the germline ends. This CDR3 comprises 14 residues. CDR3 DNA: TGTGCCAGCAGCTTACAGTCTGGGACTTCCACACTGTACTTC. Translated: CASSLQSGTSTLYF. Complete variable domain (other parts from reference TRBV7-2 and TRBJ2-7): GAGVSQSPSNKVTEKGKDVELRCDPISGHTALYWYRQSLGQGLEFLIYFQGNSAPDKSGLPSDRFSAERTGGSVSTLTIQRTQQEDSAVYLCASSLQSGTSTLYFGPGTRLTVT.

The V call is TRBV27, the J call TRBJ1-5; no clear D. The CDR3 has 16 amino acids. CDR1 MNHEY and CDR2 SMNVEV come from the germline V gene (reference sequence). Trimming took off 3 bases at V and 0 bases at J, with 12 bases between the two ends. The CDR3: CASSFPEPPSNQPQHF. CDR3 coding DNA: TGTGCCAGCAGTTTTCCGGAGCCTCCTAGCAATCAGCCCCAGCATTTT.

V and J are TRBV9 and TRBJ1-4; possibly TRBD1 for D (5 bases). Trimming took 1 base from V and 5 from J, leaving 9 bases between them. CDR1 and CDR2 from the germline V gene are SGDLS and YYNGEE. The CDR3 runs 14 residues. The CDR3 coding sequence is TGTGCCAGCAGCGTAAACTGGGGCAATGAAAAACTGTTTTTT. This codes for CASSVNWGNEKLFF.

The chain is built from TRBV2 and TRBJ1-5; D is possibly TRBD1 (5 bases). There are 14 residues in the CDR3. Trimming shortened V by 8 bases and J by 2 bases, and 13 bases separated the two germline ends. Germline V gene lookup returns CDR1 SNHLY and CDR2 FYNNEI. Written as DNA, the CDR3 is TGTGCCAGCTCCAGGGAAGGGGGCAATCAGCCCCAGCATTTT. It is translated as CASSREGGNQPQHF.

The chain joins TRBV5-1 to TRBJ1-5; D is possibly TRBD1 (6 bases). Looked up from germline, CDR1 is SGHRS and CDR2 is YFSETQ. Trimming removed 3 bases at V and 5 bases at J, with 12 bases between. This CDR3 is 14 amino acids long. This CDR3 is CASSWGGGDQPQHF. The DNA for the CDR3 is TGCGCCAGCAGCTGGGGAGGGGGGGATCAGCCCCAGCATTTT.

The J gene is TRBJ1-1, the V gene TRBV30; TRBD1 agrees at 9 bases. This CDR3 region has 17 residues. Losses at the gene ends were 3 bases for V and 0 bases for J; bases not matched to a gene: 11. Germline CDR1 reads GTSNPN; CDR2 reads SVGIG (reference sequence). CDR3 coding DNA: TGTGCCTGGAGGGTCGGGGACAGGGTTACCATGAACACTGAAGCTTTCTTT. Protein sequence: CAWRVGDRVTMNTEAFF.

There are a few counts of this clone. V is TRBV10-2 and J is TRBJ2-1; 12 bases are shared with TRBD2. Germline assignment: CDR1 WSHSY and CDR2 SAAADI. The V gene end was trimmed by 2 bases and the J gene end by 9 bases; junction bases not matched to a gene: 5. The CDR3 consists of 15 residues. CDR3 in DNA: TGCGCCAGCAGTGAGCGGGCTAGCGGGAGGGGTGAGCAGTTCTTC. Protein sequence: CASSERASGRGEQFF.

The J gene is TRBJ1-1, the V gene TRBV4-1; the match to TRBD1 covers 7 bases. The CDR3 consists of 16 residues. The V gene's germline CDR1 is MGHRA and CDR2 YSYEKL. With V trimmed by 1 base and J by 5 bases, 10 bases remained unmatched. This chain's CDR3 is CASSQAPGDRVTEAFF. For the CDR3, the DNA is TGCGCCAGCAGCCAAGCCCCGGGGGACAGAGTAACTGAAGCTTTCTTT.

This chain connects TRBV6-5 to TRBJ2-5, with 7 bases fitting TRBD2. Germline lookup yields CDR1 MNHEY and CDR2 SVGAGI. CDR3 size: 16 residues. V lost 0 bases to trimming and J lost 2 bases; unmatched junction nucleotides: 6. The CDR3 DNA reads TGTGCCAGCAGTTACTCGAGGGCTAGCGGACAAGAGACCCAGTACTTC. Amino acids: CASSYSRASGQETQYF.

The chain has TRBV5-6 and TRBJ2-1; 11 positions agree with TRBD2. The germline V gene has CDR1 SGHDT and CDR2 YYEEEE. The CDR3 has 18 residues. J was trimmed by 7 bases and V by 4 bases; bases with no gene match: 16. CDR3 DNA: TGTGCCAGCAGCAGTACGCAACTAGCGGGAGCGGAAGTTAATGAGCAGTTCTTC. Protein product: CASSSTQLAGAEVNEQFF.

This rearrangement joins TRBV5-4 to TRBJ2-2; D is possibly TRBD1 (6 bases). V lost 5 bases to trimming and J lost 2 bases, with 7 bases between them. CDR3 size: 13 residues. Germline CDR1 SGHNT, CDR2 YYREEE (reference sequence). The CDR3 reads CASRGGNTGELFF. In DNA, the CDR3 is TGTGCCAGCAGAGGGGGAAACACCGGGGAGCTGTTTTTT.

A single count supports this clone. The V gene is TRBV11-2, the J gene TRBJ1-1; TRBD1 might be the D (5 bases). The V gene lost 3 bases and the J gene lost 4 bases, with 21 bases spanning the gap. The length of the CDR3 is 17 residues. Germline CDR1 reads SGHAT; CDR2 reads FQNNGV. CDR3 DNA sequence: TGTGCCAGCAGCTTCAGCTTCTTGGGTGGGGGGGGCACTGAAGCTTTCTTT. Protein: CASSFSFLGGGGTEAFF.

V is TRBV19 and J is TRBJ1-5; D not certain. This CDR3 region has 13 residues. The V gene lost 1 base and the J gene lost 4 bases, with 5 bases spanning the gap. Germline-derived CDR1 and CDR2 are LNHDA and SQIVND (reference sequence). The CDR3 sequence is CASSIAGNQPQHF. DNA for the CDR3: TGTGCCAGTAGTATAGCGGGGAATCAGCCCCAGCATTTT.

In this sample, this clone turned up a few times. The germline gene is not matched at one end of the junction; a read error may be the cause. The J gene is TRBJ1-1, the V gene TRBV2; 7 bases align to TRBD1. The CDR3 is made up of 11 amino acids. Germline V gene lookup returns CDR1 SNHLY and CDR2 FYNNEI. The CDR3 is CASRRTGPRFF. In nucleotides, the CDR3 is TGTGCCAGCAGAAGGACAGGTCCACGGTTTTTT.

The chain couples TRBV7-2 to TRBJ1-4, with TRBD1 matching 9 bases. CDR3 length equals 15 residues. Germline V gene lookup returns CDR1 SGHTA and CDR2 FQGNSA. Trimming cost V 4 bases and J 7 bases; bases outside gene matches: 7. CDR3: CASSSGGQGGEKLFF. The DNA of the CDR3 is TGTGCCAGCAGCTCCGGGGGACAGGGAGGTGAAAAACTGTTTTTT.

The V gene is TRBV5-1, the J gene TRBJ2-3; TRBD2 matches at 10 bases. Trimming cost V 4 bases and J 5 bases; bases outside gene matches: 10. CDR1 SGHRS and CDR2 YFSETQ come from the germline V gene. This CDR3 region has 16 residues. CDR3: CASSDTPAGGLDTQYF. The CDR3 DNA is TGCGCCAGCAGCGACACGCCAGCGGGAGGGTTAGATACGCAGTATTTT.

This sequence joins TRBV2 and TRBJ2-7; D is unclear. Germline V gives CDR1 SNHLY, CDR2 FYNNEI. There are 11 residues in the CDR3. Trimming shortened V by 6 bases and J by 0 bases, and 3 bases separated the two germline ends. The CDR3 DNA sequence: TGTGCCAGCAGCCGCTCCTACGAGCAGTACTTC. As protein: CASSRSYEQYF.

This chain uses TRBV18 with TRBJ1-1; 8 bases are shared with TRBD1. This CDR3 comprises 16 residues. Germline trimming cut 3 bases from V and 4 bases from J; bases unmatched to any gene: 10. CDR1 and CDR2 (germline): KGHSH, LQKENI. The CDR3 sequence: CASSPEIHRGVTEAFF. CDR3 bases: TGTGCCAGCTCACCCGAAATTCACAGGGGGGTCACTGAAGCTTTCTTT. Together with reference TRBV18 and TRBJ1-1, the CDR3 gives the full variable domain: NAGVMQNPRHLVRRRGQEARLRCSPMKGHSHVYWYRQLPEEGLKFMVYLQKENIIDESGMPKERFSAEFPKEGPSILRIQQVVRGDSAAYFCASSPEIHRGVTEAFFGQGTRLTVV.

This chain uses TRBV7-3 with TRBJ2-3; 7 bases match TRBD2. The CDR3 runs 15 residues. Germline CDR1 SGHTA, CDR2 FQGTGA. Losses at the gene ends were 0 bases for V and 3 bases for J; bases not matched to a gene: 3. CDR3 in amino acids: CASSLTPGLTDTQYF. CDR3 DNA sequence: TGTGCCAGCAGCTTAACGCCGGGACTAACAGATACGCAGTATTTT.

The chain recombines TRBV18 with TRBJ2-7; D gene unclear. From germline, CDR1 is KGHSH and CDR2 LQKENI. The ends were cut back, 3 bases at V and 0 bases at J, with 9 bases in the middle. The CDR3 is 14 residues long. CDR3 residues: CASSPAGHSYEQYF. In DNA, the CDR3 is TGTGCCAGCTCACCGGCTGGGCACTCCTACGAGCAGTACTTC.